Listed here is a single T cell receptor beta chain. The sample comes from a study of cytomegalovirus exposure and HLA in healthy donors. Researchers ran the PCR with 60 Vbeta and 13 Jbeta primers. The repertoire was sequenced with immunoSEQ multiplex PCR; TCRdb's copy has only in-frame clones and lacks some. The repertoire consists of approximately 170,000 clones, with around 80% occurring once and the leading ten covering roughly 1.2%. This CDR3 has 15 residues. Germline trimming cut 1 base from V and 5 bases from J; bases unmatched to any gene: 4. In germline, CDR1 is SGHTA, CDR2 FQGNSA. Specimen: PBMCs. The chain couples TRBV7-2 to TRBJ2-5; 10 bases line up with TRBD2. The receptor's source is a boy aged 2 to 9 in good health and CMV-seronegative. The CDR3 is CASSLVRTSGETQYF. CDR3 bases: TGTGCCAGCAGCTTAGTACGGACTAGCGGCGAGACCCAGTACTTC.